One T cell receptor beta chain is described in this entry. Per the original data handling: Reference gene primer amplification gave nucleated cell count estimates. Profiling relied on immunoSEQ multiplex PCR, and the TCRdb table lists in-frame clones only, not all of them. For V, J and clone size, that table is used; D and trimming come from the DNA. The repertoire holds tens of thousands of clones, with around 86% as singletons. This record comes from a study of blood T cell repertoires in COVID-19. Study as a whole: Sites in the United States, Italy and Spain provided acute and convalescent COVID-19 samples. In each case, the material was cDNA or gDNA derived from T cells, B-cell-depleted T cells, or PBMCs.

The germline V and J ends were trimmed by 5 bases and 4 bases, with 15 bases remaining between them. The CDR3 is made up of 16 amino acids. The V gene's germline CDR1 is SGHTA and CDR2 FQGNSA. The TCR originated in a woman older than 75 with acute or convalescent COVID-19. Sequenced sample: peripheral blood. The chain employs TRBV7-2 and TRBJ1-6; D gene uncertain. The CDR3 is CASSAPTNNYNSPLHF. The CDR3 nucleotides are TGTGCCAGCAGCGCCCCCACGAACAATTATAATTCACCCCTCCACTTT.